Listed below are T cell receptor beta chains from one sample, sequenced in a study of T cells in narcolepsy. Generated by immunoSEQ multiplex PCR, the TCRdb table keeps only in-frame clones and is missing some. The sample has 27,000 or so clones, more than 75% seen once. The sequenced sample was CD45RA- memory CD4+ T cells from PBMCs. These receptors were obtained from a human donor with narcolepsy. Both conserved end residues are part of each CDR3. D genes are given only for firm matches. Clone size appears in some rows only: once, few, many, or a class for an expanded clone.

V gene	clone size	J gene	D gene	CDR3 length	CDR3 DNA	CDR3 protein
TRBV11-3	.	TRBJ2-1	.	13	TGTGCCAGCAGCTCCGGACAGATCAATGAGCAGTTCTTC	CASSSGQINEQFF
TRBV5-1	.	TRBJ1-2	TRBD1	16	TGCGCCAGCAGCTTGGCCGGGCAGGGGGGGCTCTATGGCTACACCTTC	CASSLAGQGGLYGYTF
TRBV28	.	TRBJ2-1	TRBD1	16	TGTGCCAGCAGTTTAATTGGGGACAGGGTCTACAATGAGCAGTTCTTC	CASSLIGDRVYNEQFF
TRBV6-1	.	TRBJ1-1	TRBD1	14	TGTGCCAGCAGTTGGGGACAGATGAACACTGAAGCTTTCTTT	CASSWGQMNTEAFF
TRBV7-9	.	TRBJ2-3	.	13	TGTGCCAGCAGTGGGGGGCGCACAGATACGCAGTATTTT	CASSGGRTDTQYF
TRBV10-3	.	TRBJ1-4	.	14	TGTGCCATCAGTGAGGCAGGGGCTAATGAAAAACTGTTTTTT	CAISEAGANEKLFF
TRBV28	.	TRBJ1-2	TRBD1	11	TGTGCCAGCAGGTCCAGGGGGGGCTACACCTTC	CASRSRGGYTF
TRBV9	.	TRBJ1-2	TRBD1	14	TGTGCCAGCAGCTCGGGACAGGGGAACTATGGCTACACCTTC	CASSSGQGNYGYTF
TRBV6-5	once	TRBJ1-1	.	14	TGTGCCAGCAGTTACACTTGGGTGAACACTGAAGCTTTCTTT	CASSYTWVNTEAFF
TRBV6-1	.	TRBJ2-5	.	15	TGTGCCAGCAGTGAAGGCACTACCGGCCAAGAGACCCAGTACTTC	CASSEGTTGQETQYF
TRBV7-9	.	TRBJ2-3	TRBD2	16	TGTGCCAGCAGCCCAGGGACTAGCGGGTACACAGATACGCAGTATTTT	CASSPGTSGYTDTQYF
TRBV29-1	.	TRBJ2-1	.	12	TGCAGCGCCGGGTGGGGCCACAATGAGCAGTTCTTC	CSAGWGHNEQFF
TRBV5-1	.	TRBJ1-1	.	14	TGCGCCAGCAGCTTGGAGGCAGGGACGACTGAAGCTTTCTTT	CASSLEAGTTEAFF
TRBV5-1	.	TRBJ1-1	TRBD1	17	TGCGCCAGCAGCTTCGGGACAGGGGGCTTGATAGGGACTGAAGCTTTCTTT	CASSFGTGGLIGTEAFF
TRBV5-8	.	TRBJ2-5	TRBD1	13	TGTGCCAGCAGCCAGGGACAGTTAGAGACCCAGTACTTC	CASSQGQLETQYF
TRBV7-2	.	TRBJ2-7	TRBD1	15	TGTGCCAGCAGCTTAGACGGGACAGGGGGCTACGAGCAGTACTTC	CASSLDGTGGYEQYF
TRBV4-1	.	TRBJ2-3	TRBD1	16	TGCGCCAGCAGCCAAGAGGGACAGGGGAGGGGAGATACGCAGTATTTT	CASSQEGQGRGDTQYF
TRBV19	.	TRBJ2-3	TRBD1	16	TGTGCCAGTCGAAACAGGGGGCAATCTAGCACAGATACGCAGTATTTT	CASRNRGQSSTDTQYF
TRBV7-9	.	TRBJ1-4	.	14	TGTGCCAGCAGCTCGCGCTTTGAGACAGAAAAACTGTTTTTT	CASSSRFETEKLFF
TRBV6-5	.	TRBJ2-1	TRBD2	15	TGTGCCAGCAGTTCCCCGGGGGGTTCCTACAATGAGCAGTTCTTC	CASSSPGGSYNEQFF
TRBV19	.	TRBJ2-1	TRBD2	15	TGTGCCAGTAGTGATATGGGACTAGCCTACAATGAGCAGTTCTTC	CASSDMGLAYNEQFF
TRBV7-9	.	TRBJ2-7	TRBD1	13	TGTGCCAGCAGCCCGGGGACAGTTTACGAGCAGTACTTC	CASSPGTVYEQYF
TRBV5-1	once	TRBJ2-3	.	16	TGCGCCAGCAGCTTGGCCCGCACGGGACCCACAGATACGCAGTATTTT	CASSLARTGPTDTQYF
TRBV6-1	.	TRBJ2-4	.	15	TGTGCCAGCAGTGTGGCAGTTCTCTCCAAAAACATTCAGTACTTC	CASSVAVLSKNIQYF
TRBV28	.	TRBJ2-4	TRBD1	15	TGTGCCAGCAGTTTTCAAAACGGACAGGGACCCATTCAGTACTTC	CASSFQNGQGPIQYF
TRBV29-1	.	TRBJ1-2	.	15	TGCAGCGTTTCCGAGGGAGGGGCTATCAACTATGGCTACACCTTC	CSVSEGGAINYGYTF
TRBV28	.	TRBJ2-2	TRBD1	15	TGTGCCAGCAGTTTCCTGCCAGGGGGCGCCGGGGAGCTGTTTTTT	CASSFLPGGAGELFF
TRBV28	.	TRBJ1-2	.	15	TGTGCCAGCAGTCCCCCGCAAGGGCTTGGTAATGGCTACACCTTC	CASSPPQGLGNGYTF
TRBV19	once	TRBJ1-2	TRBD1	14	TGTGCCACCTCGACGACAGGGACTAACTATGGCTACACCTTC	CATSTTGTNYGYTF
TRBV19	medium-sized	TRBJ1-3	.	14	TGTGCCAGTAGTATCTCAGATTCTGGAAACACCATATATTTT	CASSISDSGNTIYF
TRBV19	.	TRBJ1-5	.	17	TGTGCCAGTAGTATTAGCTTTCATTCTTTCAGCAATCAGCCCCAGCATTTT	CASSISFHSFSNQPQHF
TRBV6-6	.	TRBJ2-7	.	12	TGTGCCAGCAGCAGGTCCTCCTACGAGCAGTACTTC	CASSRSSYEQYF
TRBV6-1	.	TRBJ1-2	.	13	TGTGCCAGCAGTGAACGGAGGGTGGATGGCTACACCTTC	CASSERRVDGYTF
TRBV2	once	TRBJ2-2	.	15	TGTGCCAGCAGCGAGGGTCTAGTGGTCACCGGGGAGCTGTTTTTT	CASSEGLVVTGELFF
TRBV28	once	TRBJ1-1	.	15	TGTGCCAGCAGCCCGCCGGGCCAGGGTGGCACTGAAGCTTTCTTT	CASSPPGQGGTEAFF
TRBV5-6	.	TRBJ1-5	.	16	TGTGCCAGCAGCTTGTATGGAAGGGGTAGCAATCAGCCCCAGCATTTT	CASSLYGRGSNQPQHF
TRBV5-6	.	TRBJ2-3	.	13	TGTGCCAGCAGCGACTACCGCACAGATACGCAGTATTTT	CASSDYRTDTQYF
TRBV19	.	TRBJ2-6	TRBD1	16	TGTGCCAGTAGGGACAGGGGACACTCTGGGGCCAACGTCCTGACTTTC	CASRDRGHSGANVLTF
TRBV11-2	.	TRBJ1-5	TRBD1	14	TGTGCCAGCAGCGGACAGGGCGGGAATCAGCCCCAGCATTTT	CASSGQGGNQPQHF
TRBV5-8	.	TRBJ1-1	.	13	TGTGCCAGCAGCCACTACAGGGACACTGAAGCTTTCTTT	CASSHYRDTEAFF
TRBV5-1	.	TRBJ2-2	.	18	TGCGCCAGCAGCTTGGCGTTGGGGCGGGGCCAGAACACCGGGGAGCTGTTTTTT	CASSLALGRGQNTGELFF
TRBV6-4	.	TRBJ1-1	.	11	TGTGCCATCAGGGGGAACACTGAAGCTTTCTTT	CAIRGNTEAFF
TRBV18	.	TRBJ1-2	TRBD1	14	TGTGCCAGCTCCCAGGGGACAGGTACCTATGGCTACACCTTC	CASSQGTGTYGYTF
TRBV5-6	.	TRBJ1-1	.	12	TGTGCCAGCAGCTGGACATACACTGAAGCTTTCTTT	CASSWTYTEAFF
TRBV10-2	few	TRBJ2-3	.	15	TGCGCCAGCAGTGCTTCCCAACCTAGCACAGATACGCAGTATTTT	CASSASQPSTDTQYF
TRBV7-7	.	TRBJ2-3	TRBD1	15	TGTGCCAGCAGCTTAGGGACAGGGAGCACAGATACGCAGTATTTT	CASSLGTGSTDTQYF